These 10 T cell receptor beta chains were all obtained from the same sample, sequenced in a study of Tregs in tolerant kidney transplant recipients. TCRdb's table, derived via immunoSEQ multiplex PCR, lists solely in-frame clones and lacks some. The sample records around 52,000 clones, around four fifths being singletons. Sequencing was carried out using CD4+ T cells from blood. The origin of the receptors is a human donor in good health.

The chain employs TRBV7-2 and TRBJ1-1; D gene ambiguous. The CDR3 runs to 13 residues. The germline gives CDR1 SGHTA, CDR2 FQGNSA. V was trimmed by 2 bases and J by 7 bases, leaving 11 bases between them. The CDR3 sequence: CASSLTRRDEAFF. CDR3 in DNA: TGTGCCAGCAGCTTAACAAGGCGGGATGAAGCTTTCTTT.

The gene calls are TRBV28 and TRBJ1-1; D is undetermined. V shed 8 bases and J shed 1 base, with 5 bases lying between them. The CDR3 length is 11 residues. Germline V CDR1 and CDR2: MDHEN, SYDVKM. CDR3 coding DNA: TGTGCCAGCGAGCGGAACACTGAAGCTTTCTTT. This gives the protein CASERNTEAFF.

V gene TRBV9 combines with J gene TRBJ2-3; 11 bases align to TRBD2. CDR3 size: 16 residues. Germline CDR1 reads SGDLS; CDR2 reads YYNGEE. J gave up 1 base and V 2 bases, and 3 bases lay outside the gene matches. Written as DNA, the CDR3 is TGTGCCAGCAGCGTCTCACTAGCGGGGGGCACAGATACGCAGTATTTT. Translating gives CASSVSLAGGTDTQYF. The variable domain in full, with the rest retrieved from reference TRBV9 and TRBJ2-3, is DSGVTQTPKHLITATGQRVTLRCSPRSGDLSVYWYQQSLDQGLQFLIQYYNGEERAKGNILERFSAQQFPDLHSELNLSSLELGDSALYFCASSVSLAGGTDTQYFGPGTRLTVL.

The CDR3 is CASSRGDTQYF. DNA of the CDR3: TGTGCCAGCAGCCGAGGAGATACGCAGTATTTT. This chain links TRBV14 with TRBJ2-3; D is uncertain. Trimming stripped 4 bases from V and 5 bases from J, with 4 bases between. This CDR3 has 11 amino acids. Germline V CDR1 and CDR2: SGHDN, FVKESK.

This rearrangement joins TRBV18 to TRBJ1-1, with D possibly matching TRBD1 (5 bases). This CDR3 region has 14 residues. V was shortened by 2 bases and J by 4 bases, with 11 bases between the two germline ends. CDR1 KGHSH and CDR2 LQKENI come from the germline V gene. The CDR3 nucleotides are TGTGCCAGCTCACCATTTGTGGGGGGCACTGAAGCTTTCTTT. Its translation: CASSPFVGGTEAFF. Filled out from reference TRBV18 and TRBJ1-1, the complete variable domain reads NAGVMQNPRHLVRRRGQEARLRCSPMKGHSHVYWYRQLPEEGLKFMVYLQKENIIDESGMPKERFSAEFPKEGPSILRIQQVVRGDSAAYFCASSPFVGGTEAFFGQGTRLTVV.

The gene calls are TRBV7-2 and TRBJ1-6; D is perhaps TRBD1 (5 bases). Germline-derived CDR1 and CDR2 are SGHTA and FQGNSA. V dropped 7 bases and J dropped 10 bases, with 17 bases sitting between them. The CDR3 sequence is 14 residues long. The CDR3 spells CASTIPQGGSPLHF. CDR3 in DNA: TGTGCCAGCACCATCCCCCAGGGCGGGTCACCCCTCCACTTT.

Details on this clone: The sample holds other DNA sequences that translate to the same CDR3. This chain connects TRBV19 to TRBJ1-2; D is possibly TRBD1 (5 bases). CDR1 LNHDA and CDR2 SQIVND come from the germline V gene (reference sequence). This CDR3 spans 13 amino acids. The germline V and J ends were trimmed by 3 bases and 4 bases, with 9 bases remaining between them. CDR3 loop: CASSISDSYGYTF. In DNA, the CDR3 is TGTGCCAGTAGTATTTCCGACAGCTATGGCTACACCTTC.

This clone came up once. For the CDR3, the DNA is TGTGCCAGTAGTGCGGGACTAGCGGGAGTCAATGAGCAGTTCTTC. Translating gives CASSAGLAGVNEQFF. The chain couples TRBV19 to TRBJ2-1; the match to TRBD2 covers 14 bases. The CDR3 totals 15 residues. Per germline, CDR1 LNHDA and CDR2 SQIVND (reference sequence). V was pared by 5 bases and J by 6 bases, with 3 bases of the junction left unmatched.

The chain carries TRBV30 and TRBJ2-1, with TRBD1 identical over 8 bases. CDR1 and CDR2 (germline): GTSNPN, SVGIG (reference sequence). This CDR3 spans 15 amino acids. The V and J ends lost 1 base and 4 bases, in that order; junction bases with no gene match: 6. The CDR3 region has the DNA TGTGCCTGGAGTGCGGGCAGGGGGCCATACAATGAGCAGTTCTTC. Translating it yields CAWSAGRGPYNEQFF.

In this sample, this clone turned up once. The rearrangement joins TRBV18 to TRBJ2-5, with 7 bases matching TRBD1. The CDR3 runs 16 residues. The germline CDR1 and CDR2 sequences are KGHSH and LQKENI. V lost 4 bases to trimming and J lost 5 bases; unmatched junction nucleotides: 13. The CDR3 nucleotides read TGTGCCAGCTCACAATACCGGGACAGCTTTTTTGAGACCCAGTACTTC. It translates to CASSQYRDSFFETQYF.